The 4 T cell receptor beta chains presented below share a single source sample, sequenced in a study of OX40 agonist ivuxolimab in advanced cancers. Repertoires were generated with immunoSEQ multiplex PCR, while TCRdb's copy carries only in-frame clones and drops some. The table includes about 57,000 clones, 80% to 95% detected once. Sequences were derived from CD4+ or CD8+ T cells sorted from blood, sampled in a trial of the OX40 agonist ivuxolimab. The receptors come from an adult with an advanced solid tumor such as melanoma, head and neck, liver or kidney cancer.

A few counts support this clone. The chain joins TRBV28 to TRBJ2-2; TRBD1 might be the D (7 bases). The V end lost 6 bases, the J end lost 7 bases, and 18 bases lay between the germline ends. CDR1 is MDHEN and CDR2 is SYDVKM in the germline V gene. CDR3 length: 15 amino acids. As DNA, the CDR3 is TGTGCCAGCAGGACTAGGGGGCAGTACAGCGGGGAGCTGTTTTTT. This codes for CASRTRGQYSGELFF.

The chain couples TRBV29-1 to TRBJ2-3, with 10 bases matching TRBD2. This CDR3 has 15 residues. With V trimmed by 3 bases and J by 1 base, 4 bases remained unmatched. From germline, CDR1 is SQVTM and CDR2 ANQGSEA. The CDR3 loop reads CSVETGTSGTDTQYF. DNA of the CDR3: TGCAGCGTTGAGACCGGGACTAGCGGCACAGATACGCAGTATTTT.

The V call is TRBV9, the J call TRBJ2-5, with a possible D match to TRBD2 (6 bases). Per the germline V gene, CDR1 is SGDLS and CDR2 is YYNGEE. Trimming stripped 0 bases from V and 7 bases from J, with 13 bases between. This CDR3 spans 14 amino acids. The CDR3 DNA follows: TGTGCCAGCAGCGTAGCGGCGGAGGGTAGGACCCAGTACTTC. Translated: CASSVAAEGRTQYF.

The genes are TRBV9 and TRBJ2-1; D unclear. V was pared by 3 bases and J by 2 bases, with 15 bases between. CDR1 and CDR2 (germline): SGDLS, YYNGEE. CDR3 length: 16 amino acids. CDR3 coding DNA: TGTGCCAGCAGCGCCTCAAGAATGGGCGCCTACAATGAGCAGTTCTTC. Amino acids: CASSASRMGAYNEQFF.